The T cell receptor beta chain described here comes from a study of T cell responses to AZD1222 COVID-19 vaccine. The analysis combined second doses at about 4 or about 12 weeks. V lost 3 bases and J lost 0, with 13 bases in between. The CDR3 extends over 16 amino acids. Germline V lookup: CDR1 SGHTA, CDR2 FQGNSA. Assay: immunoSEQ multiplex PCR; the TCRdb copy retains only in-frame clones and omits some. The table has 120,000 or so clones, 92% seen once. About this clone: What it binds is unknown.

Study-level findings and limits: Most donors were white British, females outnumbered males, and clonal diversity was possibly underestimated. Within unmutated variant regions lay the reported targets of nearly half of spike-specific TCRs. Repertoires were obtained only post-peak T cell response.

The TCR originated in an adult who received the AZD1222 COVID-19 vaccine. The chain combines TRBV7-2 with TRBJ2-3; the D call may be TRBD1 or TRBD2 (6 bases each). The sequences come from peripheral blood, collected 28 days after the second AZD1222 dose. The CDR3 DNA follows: TGTGCCAGCAGCTTTCGCCTAGGGGGGAGCACAGATACGCAGTATTTT. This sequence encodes CASSFRLGGSTDTQYF.